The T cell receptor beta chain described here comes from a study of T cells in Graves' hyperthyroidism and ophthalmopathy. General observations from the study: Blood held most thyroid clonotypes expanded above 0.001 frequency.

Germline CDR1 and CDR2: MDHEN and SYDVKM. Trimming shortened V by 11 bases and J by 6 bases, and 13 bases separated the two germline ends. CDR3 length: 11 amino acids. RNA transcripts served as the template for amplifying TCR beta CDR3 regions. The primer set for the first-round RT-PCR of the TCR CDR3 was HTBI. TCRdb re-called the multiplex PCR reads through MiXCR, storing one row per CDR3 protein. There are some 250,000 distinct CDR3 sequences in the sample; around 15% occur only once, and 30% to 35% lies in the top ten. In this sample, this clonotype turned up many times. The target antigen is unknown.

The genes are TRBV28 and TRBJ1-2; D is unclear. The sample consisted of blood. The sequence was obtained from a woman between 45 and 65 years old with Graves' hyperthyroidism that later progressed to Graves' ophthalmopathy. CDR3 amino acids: CAAMGLNGYTF. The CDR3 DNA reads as TGTGCCGCCATGGGGTTGAATGGCTACACCTTC.